This is a list of T cell receptor beta chains from one sample in a study of blood T cell repertoires in COVID-19. The table came from immunoSEQ multiplex PCR; TCRdb's copy has only in-frame clones and leaves some out. The sample lists some 270,000 clones; roughly nine tenths were seen once. Sequenced sample: peripheral blood. These receptors originate from a middle-aged man with active or convalescent COVID-19. Each CDR3 is given with its conserved first and last residue. The order of the fields is J gene, D gene, clone size, V gene, CDR3 protein, CDR3 DNA. A D gene is named only where the DNA matches it firmly. A row's size may be missing; if present it is once, few, many or a size class.

>TRBJ1-2|TRBD1|-|TRBV27
CASSFLGQTYGYTF
TGTGCCAGCAGTTTCTTGGGACAGACTTATGGCTACACCTTC
>TRBJ1-2|-|-|TRBV6-2/TRBV6-3
CASSYQRGSYGYTF
TGTGCCAGCAGTTACCAAAGGGGGTCCTATGGCTACACCTTC
>TRBJ1-6|TRBD1|-|TRBV5-1
CASSRGQGGDSPLHF
TGCGCCAGCAGCAGAGGACAGGGAGGTGATTCACCCCTCCACTTT
>TRBJ2-3|TRBD2|-|TRBV7-3
CASSLKASGSGSTDTQYF
TGTGCCAGCAGCTTAAAGGCTAGCGGGAGTGGATCGACAGATACGCAGTATTTT
>TRBJ1-2|-|-|TRBV27
CASSSQGPLGYTF
TGTGCCAGCAGTTCACAGGGACCTCTGGGCTACACCTTC
>TRBJ1-6|TRBD1|-|TRBV19
CASGQGFSPLHF
TGTGCCAGCGGACAGGGTTTTTCACCCCTCCACTTT
>TRBJ2-1|TRBD2|-|TRBV9
CASSVALAGAYEQFF
TGTGCCAGCAGCGTAGCTCTAGCGGGAGCCTATGAGCAGTTCTTC
>TRBJ2-7|-|-|TRBV29-1
CSVGDSTYEQYF
TGCAGCGTGGGGGACTCCACCTACGAGCAGTACTTC
>TRBJ1-6|-|-|TRBV27
CASSFLGRGDSPLHF
TGTGCCAGCAGTTTCCTAGGAAGAGGAGATTCACCCCTCCACTTT
>TRBJ1-4|TRBD1|-|TRBV5-1
CASRGQGAANEKLFF
TGCGCCAGCAGGGGACAGGGGGCAGCTAATGAAAAACTGTTTTTT
>TRBJ2-7|-|-|TRBV15
CATSREGALFGYEQYF
TGTGCCACCAGCAGAGAGGGGGCCCTATTCGGATACGAGCAGTACTTC
>TRBJ2-3|-|-|TRBV19
CASSFGTGADTQYF
TGTGCCAGTAGTTTTGGGACTGGTGCAGATACGCAGTATTTT
>TRBJ1-2|-|-|TRBV5-4
CASSFLTGTGYTF
TGTGCCAGCAGCTTTCTCACAGGGACCGGCTACACCTTC
>TRBJ2-2|TRBD1|-|TRBV7-6
CASSLMRQGNTGELFF
TGTGCCAGCAGCTTAATGAGACAGGGAAACACCGGGGAGCTGTTTTTT
>TRBJ1-2|TRBD1|-|TRBV11-2
CASSSRDRVGGYTF
TGTGCCAGCAGCTCCCGGGACAGGGTTGGCGGCTACACCTTC
>TRBJ2-3|TRBD2|-|TRBV6-4
CASSVTSGTSTDTQYF
TGTGCCAGCAGTGTCACTAGCGGGACAAGCACAGATACGCAGTATTTT
>TRBJ2-3|-|-|TRBV29-1
CSVEGQGLGDTQYF
TGCAGCGTTGAAGGGCAGGGACTTGGAGATACGCAGTATTTT
>TRBJ2-7|-|-|TRBV13
CASSLTRDSYEQYF
TGTGCCAGCAGCTTAACCAGGGACTCCTACGAGCAGTACTTC
>TRBJ2-1|TRBD2|-|TRBV5-5
CASSFGAPTSGISYNEQFF
TGTGCCAGCAGCTTTGGGGCACCGACTAGCGGGATCTCCTACAATGAGCAGTTCTTC
>TRBJ2-3|-|-|TRBV9
CASSPDSWGTQYF
TGTGCCAGCAGCCCGGACAGCTGGGGTACGCAGTATTTT
>TRBJ2-1|TRBD1|-|TRBV7-3
CASSPRQGAYNEQFF
TGTGCCAGCAGCCCCAGACAGGGGGCGTACAATGAGCAGTTCTTC
>TRBJ1-6|TRBD1|once|TRBV2
CASSEQGARPRGSPLHF
TGTGCCAGCAGTGAACAGGGGGCAAGACCCAGGGGTTCACCCCTCCACTTT
>TRBJ2-7|-|-|TRBV4-1
CASSQVNSYEQYF
TGCGCCAGCAGCCAAGTAAACAGCTACGAGCAGTACTTC
>TRBJ2-7|TRBD1|once|TRBV9
CASSVGDSYEQYF
TGTGCCAGCAGCGTAGGGGACAGCTACGAGCAGTACTTC
>TRBJ2-1|TRBD2|-|TRBV24-1
CATVGGGLYNEQFF
TGTGCCACGGTCGGCGGGGGGCTTTACAATGAGCAGTTCTTC
>TRBJ1-3|-|few|TRBV19
CASSTATVSGNTIYF
TGTGCCAGTAGTACGGCAACAGTCTCTGGAAACACCATATATTTT
>TRBJ1-2|TRBD1|-|TRBV11-2
CASSPKGAAANYGYTF
TGTGCCAGCAGCCCCAAGGGGGCAGCAGCTAACTATGGCTACACCTTC
>TRBJ1-5|-|once|TRBV13
CASSLGRDQPQHF
TGTGCCAGCAGCTTAGGCCGGGATCAGCCCCAGCATTTT
>TRBJ2-7|TRBD1|-|TRBV10-3
CATAGQDYEQYF
TGTGCCACCGCGGGACAGGACTACGAGCAGTACTTC
>TRBJ2-7|-|-|TRBV2
CASSEMGGVRQYF
TGTGCCAGCAGTGAGATGGGGGGAGTGAGGCAGTACTTC